Detailed here is one T cell receptor beta chain. The source of the sample is a study of TIL therapy for anti-PD-1-resistant metastatic lung cancer. The V and J ends lost 5 bases and 3 bases, in that order; junction bases with no gene match: 3. The germline V gene has CDR1 SGHAT and CDR2 FQNNGV. The CDR3 length is 14 residues. Time point: pre-treatment sample, taken before nivolumab and TIL therapy. Most excised metastases sampled were pleural nodules or supraclavicular lymph nodes. Patients then received nivolumab; progressors got lymphodepletion, TIL and IL-2. Sequencing used immunoSEQ v3. Each library reached about 2 million read pairs, or about 5-6 million at deep level. Some clones are missing from TCRdb's copy, which holds only in-frame ones; the method was immunoSEQ multiplex PCR. The sample lists tens of thousands of clones; approximately 70% were seen once.

This rearrangement joins TRBV11-2 to TRBJ1-1, with 10 bases matching TRBD1. The sequence was obtained from a person aged 25 to 85 with non-small cell lung cancer. Sequencing used tumor tissue, obtained at baseline. Written as DNA, the CDR3 is TGTGCCAGCAGCCGGGACAGGGGTGACACTGAAGCTTTCTTT. This encodes CASSRDRGDTEAFF.